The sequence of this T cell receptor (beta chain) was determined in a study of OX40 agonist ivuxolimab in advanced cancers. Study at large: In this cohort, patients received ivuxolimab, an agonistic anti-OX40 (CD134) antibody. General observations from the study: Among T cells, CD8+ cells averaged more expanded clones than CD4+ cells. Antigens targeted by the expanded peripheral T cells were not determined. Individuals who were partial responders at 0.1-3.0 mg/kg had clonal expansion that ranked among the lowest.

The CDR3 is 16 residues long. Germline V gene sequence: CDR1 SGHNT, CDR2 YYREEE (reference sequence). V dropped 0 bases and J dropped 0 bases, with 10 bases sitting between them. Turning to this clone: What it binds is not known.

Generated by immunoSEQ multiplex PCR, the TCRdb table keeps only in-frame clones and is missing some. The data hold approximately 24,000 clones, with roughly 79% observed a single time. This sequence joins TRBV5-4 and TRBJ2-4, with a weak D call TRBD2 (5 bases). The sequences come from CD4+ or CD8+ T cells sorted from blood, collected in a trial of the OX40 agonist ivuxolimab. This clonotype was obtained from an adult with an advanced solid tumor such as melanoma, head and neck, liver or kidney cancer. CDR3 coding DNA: TGTGCCAGCAGCTTGGAAAGCGGATTAGCCAAAAACATTCAGTACTTC. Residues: CASSLESGLAKNIQYF.